The text below deals with one TCR beta chain. Its recognized antigen is unknown. The sample holds no much larger clone one base away, and base qualities are not on file. Trimmed from V: 4 bases; trimmed from J: 7 bases; junction bases lacking a gene match: 10. The germline V gene gives CDR1 as SGHRS and CDR2 as YFSETQ. The CDR3 covers 14 residues, taking in both the cysteine and the phenylalanine. The entry retains the CDR3 DNA only, 42 bases that are in frame from base 1. The immunoSEQ Assay, a bias-controlled multiplex PCR, was used to amplify TCRbeta CDR3 regions from genomic DNA. The source study handled its data this way. Nucleated cell counts per sample were estimated from amplification of reference gene primers within the assay. Sequence reads were collapsed and filtered to measure the absolute abundance of every unique TCRbeta CDR3 rearrangement. For each sample, productive Simpson clonality was calculated by taking the square root of Simpson's diversity index across productive rearrangements. Not all clones reach the TCRdb copy of this immuneACCESS table, which keeps in-frame sequences only. Checked studies attribute under half of the gap to unresolved V genes and leave the rest unexplained. V and J calls plus clone size are reproduced from that table; the DNA served to infer D and trimming. The sample records about 250,000 clones, approximately 86% of which are singletons. The leading ten clones occupy 5.5% of the sample.

Whole blood was collected in K2EDTA tubes by collaborating institutions according to the institutions' own protocols. For TCRbeta analysis, collaborators shipped samples as frozen whole blood, isolated PBMCs, or DNA extracted from either of those sample types. These data belong to a study of blood T cell repertoires in COVID-19 (TCRdb year 2020). Study-wide context: Collaborator samples came from the United States, Italy and Spain and covered acute and convalescent phases of COVID-19. The prospective study material was composed of cDNA or gDNA derived from T cells, B-cell-depleted T cells, or PBMCs. Deeply sampled blood TCRbeta repertoires from subjects exposed to, actively infected with, or recovered from COVID-19 were included in the dataset. The repertoires were released in a freely available public database meant as a resource for research on the immune response to SARS-CoV-2. The samples were drawn from the first 160 participants of the ongoing ImmuneRACE study and from about 1,200 subjects provided by 6 global collaborators. Nearly every sample came with metadata listing a de-identified subject ID, COVID-19 status, age in years and sex. Where available, HLA class I and class II types were taken from metadata supplied by the sample provider and were not determined by assay-based typing.

The study at large found these results: Clinical and demographic metadata were provided uncurated, with the amount varying by source and participant.

This clonotype was sampled from a human donor in a cohort sampled during active COVID-19. Material: peripheral blood. The V and J genes are TRBV5-1 and TRBJ1-1; 7 middle bases align to TRBD1. CDR3 loop: CASSRTGTAYEAFF. The bases are TGCGCCAGCAGCCGCACCGGGACAGCCTATGAAGCTTTCTTT.